This T cell receptor (beta chain) derives from a study of cytomegalovirus exposure and HLA in healthy donors (TCRdb year 2017). Looking at the study overall: According to an earlier analysis of 587 of the donors, 150 million to 200 million T cells yielded some 120 million unique TCR beta sequences and less than 300 Gb of sequence data. About 300 gigabases of sequencing data and tens of millions of unique TCR sequences were included in an early release covering 550 to 650 HLA-typed donors. Of the approximately 400 genotyped donors, approximately 81% were placed in the genetic ancestry cluster associated with self-reported Caucasian donors. The aim of the study was to test whether cataloging public T cell receptors could identify signatures of past pathogen exposure. The study profiled the T cell repertoires of more than 500 subjects by immunosequencing and related them to cytomegalovirus serostatus. Besides the first cohort of more than 650 subjects, a separate validation cohort made up of about 120 different subjects was used. The study combined high-throughput TCR immunosequencing, statistical association of individual TCRs with disease status, and machine learning to predict cytomegalovirus infection status. A later analysis re-analyzed previously published TCR beta repertoires from 666 donors and added high-resolution HLA genotyping to study TCR occurrence patterns. Rather than using new phenotypic data, the later analysis identified candidate immune exposures from TCR beta sequences and from how often those sequences occurred across donors. To decide whether each TCR beta V gene segment behaved as functional or pseudogenic, an earlier analysis of approximately 590 of the donors relied on high-throughput TCR beta sequencing. Donor age, sex, ethnicity and CMV serostatus were compiled alongside the repertoire data. A later genetic analysis used genome-wide SNP genotypes for about 65% of the 666 donors, treating that subset as a discovery cohort. Every repertoire in the discovery cohort had been generated on one and the same sequencing platform. Class I and class II HLA loci were covered by the typing at four-digit resolution. The number of donors typed differed by locus, with roughly 629-640 for A, B, C, DRB1 and DQB1, 522 for DQA1, 606 for DPA1, and some 440 for DPB1. Roughly five DR-DQ haplotypes were handled as single units for association and clustering, since linkage in the cohort was strong. Among 300 to 500 genotyped donors of the cohort, an average of around 250,000 unique TCR beta nucleotide sequences was sequenced per donor, of which about 18% were non-productive. What the study reported, not specific to this receptor: The study gave a list of 150 to 200 TCR beta chains associated with cytomegalovirus. It was suggested by the authors that the approach could potentially be generalized to other disease states and immunological phenotypes. At a false discovery rate of 0.05, a later analysis linked 15,000 to 20,000 TCR beta sequences to specific HLA alleles. A later analysis found that most CMV-associated TCR beta chains appeared HLA-restricted, with HLA associations seemingly driven largely by CMV exposure. Because HLA typing was unavailable for some donors at each locus, only the typed subset was used in association tests. Three of the identified cytomegalovirus-associated TCR beta chains were confirmed in vitro to be specific for cytomegalovirus antigens. A further reported finding was that TCR beta sequences accurately predicted the HLA-A and HLA-B alleles for most subjects in the first cohort. Correlated functional status among segregating V segments might reflect linkage disequilibrium, but an unknown experimental factor could not be ruled out. According to a later analysis, TCR association rates differed among HLA loci, with DRB1 alleles showing the most associated TCRs and HLA-C alleles showing the fewest. A later analysis reported that several top co-occurrence clusters appeared linked to parvovirus B19, influenza, CMV and Epstein-Barr virus. Because counts were too low, about 18 rarely observed V segments, including chromosome 9 orphons, were excluded from the earlier analysis of 587 of the donors. Sequencing depth was assumed to be roughly uniform across donors in the presence/absence analyses, though that assumption may not hold. The classifier was reported to diagnose cytomegalovirus status with high specificity and sensitivity in both the original and validation cohorts. Compared with equally common non-associated chains, HLA-associated TCR beta chains in a later analysis were more clonally expanded and had lower generation probabilities. For the cohort, immune exposure information was limited to CMV serostatus. Only TCR beta chains were sequenced in this cohort, and the absence of alpha or paired-chain data limited detectable features. In a later genetic analysis, fewer N-insertions in productive TCRs were reported among donors in an Asian-associated ancestry cluster than the 666-donor mean. When HLA alleles, especially DR and DQ, strongly co-occurred, TCR associations were difficult to assign to individual alleles. V-gene and J-gene trimming of TCR beta chains was associated with a missense DCLRE1C variant in a later genetic analysis, and the association was replicated in an independent cohort. In an earlier analysis of 587 of the donors, most TCR beta V segments appeared in productive rearrangements about 90% or about 30% of the time, broadly matching IMGT annotations. A cluster of highly shared sequence variants was judged likely to be a technical artifact of the sequencing pipeline. While some public TCRs were present in many individuals, most TCR sequences turned up only very rarely across donors.

The cohort consisted of 666 healthy bone marrow donors. At the time of sampling, all cohort members were nominally healthy, though unrecorded immune exposures were likely present. The donor was CMV seronegative and belonged to the group of 320 or so seronegative cohort members. A peripheral blood sample was provided by each donor, and peripheral blood mononuclear cells were used for TCR beta sequencing. Genomic DNA was extracted from the blood cell samples with the Qiagen DNeasy Blood Extraction Kit. Library creation used the immunoSEQ multiplex PCR assay. The multiplex PCR relied on a mix of 60 forward primers for TCR Vbeta segments and 13 reverse primers for TCR Jbeta segments. Amplification of the CDR3 region of rearranged TCR beta genes was performed with a multiplex PCR assay on genomic DNA. On the Illumina HiSeq System, the amplified TCR beta libraries were sequenced as 87-base-pair reads. As for the authors' bioinformatics: Across the roughly 640 repertoires, a later analysis counted roughly 77 million unique TCR beta chains, roughly 11 million of which were shared by at least two donors. To remove PCR and sequencing errors, raw reads were error-corrected and collapsed into unique sequences using a nearest-neighbor algorithm that merged closely related sequences. To assign V, D and J gene segments, CDR3 sequences were aligned to IMGT reference sequences. For a sequence to be retained, at least a six-nucleotide match to both a V gene segment and a J gene segment was required. Rearrangements were classified as productive when the CDR3 lacked stop codons and remained in frame with V and J, and all other rearrangements were classified as non-productive. CDR3 was defined according to IMGT convention as the region running from the second conserved V-encoded cysteine to the conserved J-encoded phenylalanine. The earlier analysis of about 530 of the donors excluded any sequence lacking an unambiguous match to a single V gene segment. In an earlier analysis of roughly 500 of the donors, V segments were called functional above 56.7% productive rearrangements and were called segregating when the between-donor standard deviation exceeded 5%. A statistical classification framework was built for diagnosing cytomegalovirus status from the catalog of TCR beta chain sequences. In a later analysis, TCR nucleotide sequences were compared against IMGT/GENE-DB human TR gene sequences so that V and J genes could be assigned. In a later analysis, CDR3 sequences and most-parsimonious VDJ recombination scenarios were assigned using the TCRdist pipeline. In a later analysis, every TCR beta chain was defined by the combination of its CDR3 amino acid sequence and its V-gene family, and reads without a unique V-gene family were dropped. To address suspected cross-contamination and a sequencing artifact, a later analysis removed roughly 580 highly shared, low-generation-probability nucleotide sequences. In a later analysis, a clonal expansion index for each public chain was calculated from normalized within-repertoire ranks of inferred template counts. A later analysis computed generation probabilities with a VDJ recombination model fitted to out-of-frame rearrangements, and checked the results against IGoR. Hypergeometric tests were used in a later analysis to score TCR-TCR, TCR-HLA and TCR-CMV co-occurrence, with a repertoire-size bias correction applied to the TCR pairs. False discovery rates were estimated in a later analysis by permuting HLA or CMV assignments 20 times. In a later analysis, co-occurring TCRs were grouped using DBSCAN, with TCRdist sequence similarity added in when clustering inside HLA-allele-positive subsets. Repertoires with fewer than 30,000 or more than 120,000 public chains were left out of co-occurrence clustering, as were five repertoires with anomalous nucleotide sharing. TCRdb retrieved this table from immuneACCESS and kept in-frame rearrangements only. Not all clones are present; in checked studies, unresolved V genes account for under half, and no reason is known for the remainder. V and J calls plus clone size are reproduced from that table; the DNA served to infer D and trimming. This sample holds roughly 130,000 clones; more than 55% were observed only once. The ten largest clonotypes hold approximately 1.4% of the sample.

This clone was seen only a few times. Its cognate antigen has yet to be identified. Qualities for individual bases were not recorded, and no much larger clone is one base off. This clonotype originated in a man aged 18 to 30 in good health and CMV-seronegative. Specimen: PBMCs.

The CDR3 in this case is CASSRTANYGYTF. The DNA sequence follows: TGTGCCAGCAGTCGGACAGCTAACTATGGCTACACCTTC. The chain couples TRBV6-5 to TRBJ1-2; TRBD1 is perhaps the D gene, given 6 matching bases. V is shortened by 5 bases, J by 0 bases, and the region joining them spans 7 bases. The CDR3 goes from the cysteine to the phenylalanine over 13 residues. Of all the DNA, just the CDR3 is kept, 39 bases in frame from base 1. Based on the germline V gene, the CDR1 and CDR2 sequences are MNHEY and SVGAGI.